The rows below give T cell receptor beta chains drawn from one sample of a study of blood T cell repertoires in COVID-19. Method: immunoSEQ multiplex PCR; TCRdb's copy keeps in-frame clones and lacks some. The table lists approximately 200,000 clones, roughly 81% of them singletons. The source material was peripheral blood. The receptor source for this set is a woman of 80 years or more with COVID-19, enrolled during active disease. Each CDR3 is given with its conserved first and last residue. A D gene is named only where the DNA matches it firmly. Only part of the rows carry a size: once, few, many, or a class if the clone is expanded.

v_gene: TRBV5-8; d_gene: .; abundance: .; j_gene: TRBJ1-3; CDR3aa: CASSPLKSGNTIYF
v_gene: TRBV7-2; d_gene: .; abundance: .; j_gene: TRBJ2-2; CDR3aa: CASSRSQGGTGELFF
v_gene: TRBV5-1; d_gene: TRBD2; abundance: .; j_gene: TRBJ2-2; CDR3aa: CASSQTSGAAGELFF
v_gene: TRBV7-9; d_gene: .; abundance: .; j_gene: TRBJ1-2; CDR3aa: CASSSLDSNYGYTF
v_gene: TRBV5-1; d_gene: TRBD1; abundance: few; j_gene: TRBJ2-5; CDR3aa: CASSSTGGETQYF
v_gene: TRBV10-1; d_gene: TRBD1; abundance: .; j_gene: TRBJ2-6; CDR3aa: CASSESRDRVNSGANVLTF
v_gene: TRBV5-4; d_gene: .; abundance: .; j_gene: TRBJ2-5; CDR3aa: CASSLGAGYETQYF
v_gene: TRBV7-2; d_gene: .; abundance: .; j_gene: TRBJ2-4; CDR3aa: CASSPGGTENIQYF
v_gene: TRBV27; d_gene: TRBD1; abundance: .; j_gene: TRBJ2-7; CDR3aa: CASSSAGTGYYEQYF
v_gene: TRBV30; d_gene: TRBD1; abundance: .; j_gene: TRBJ1-4; CDR3aa: CAWSLAWAGGEKLFF
v_gene: TRBV9; d_gene: .; abundance: .; j_gene: TRBJ1-6; CDR3aa: CASSEGDGVSPLHF
v_gene: TRBV4-1; d_gene: .; abundance: .; j_gene: TRBJ2-3; CDR3aa: CASSQDQGLGADTQYF
v_gene: TRBV30; d_gene: .; abundance: once; j_gene: TRBJ1-1; CDR3aa: CAWGGFDWNTEAFF
v_gene: TRBV19; d_gene: .; abundance: .; j_gene: TRBJ1-4; CDR3aa: CASSPRGAANEKLFF
v_gene: TRBV5-1; d_gene: .; abundance: once; j_gene: TRBJ2-1; CDR3aa: CASSLAGTTGEQFF